Below, 9 T cell receptor beta chains from the same sample are listed, as sequenced in a study of tumor-infiltrating lymphocytes in primary liver carcinoma. Researchers drew blood RNA from unsorted whole blood and extracted germline DNA as well. Starting from 500 ng of total RNA, TCR beta cDNA was produced with a primer in the constant region. ARM-PCR was slightly modified, and three nested multiplex PCR rounds with it gave rise to the TCR beta libraries. Running approximately 10 cycles apiece, the first two PCR rounds relied on TRBV1-TRBV30 forward primers together with a C-beta reverse primer. TCRdb processed the multiplex PCR reads anew with MiXCR; each CDR3 protein has one entry. This table holds approximately 320,000 distinct CDR3 sequences, 50% to 60% found once. The sequenced sample consisted of peripheral blood. The receptor set was obtained from a woman in her thirties with primary liver carcinoma and hepatitis B virus infection.

For this clonotype: Just one base apart from a much larger clone, this may be a read error. The gene calls are TRBV29-1 and TRBJ1-2; 8 bases map to TRBD1. The ends lost 5 bases at V and 0 bases at J; junction bases unmatched: 5. The CDR3 length is 14 residues. CDR1 and CDR2 from the germline V gene are SQVTM and ANQGSEA. The CDR3 reads CSVPGQGPNYGYTF. CDR3 in DNA: TGCAGCGTTCCCGGACAGGGACCTAACTATGGCTACACCTTC.

Remarks on this clonotype: A much larger clone lies one base from this, so it may be a read error. The chain recombines TRBV6-1 with TRBJ2-1; 7 positions match TRBD2. CDR3 length: 16 residues. V was clipped by 7 bases and J by 4 bases; unmatched bases: 13. CDR1 is MNHNS and CDR2 is SASEGT in the germline V gene. Written as DNA, the CDR3 is TGTGCCAGCAACCTTGGGGGAGGGAGAGGGTACAATGAGCAGTTCTTC. Encoded protein: CASNLGGGRGYNEQFF.

The sample holds one count of this clonotype. The junction does not match germline at one end; this may be a read error. This sequence joins TRBV6-5 and TRBJ2-6, with D unresolved. CDR1 is MNHEY and CDR2 is SVGAGI in the germline V gene. The CDR3 contains 15 residues. The CDR3 reads CTSSSGRSGANVLTF. The CDR3 region has the DNA TGTACCAGCAGTTCCGGCCGCTCTGGGGCCAACGTCCTGACTTTC.

For this clonotype: This may arise from a read error, as a much more abundant clone is one base away. The genes are TRBV6-5 and TRBJ1-1; 8 positions agree with TRBD1. Germline V lookup: CDR1 MNHEY, CDR2 SVGAGI. The CDR3 runs to 13 residues. V lost 8 bases and J lost 3; bases outside the gene matches: 5. This chain's CDR3 is CASAGQGYTEAFF. The CDR3 bases are TGTGCCAGCGCAGGACAGGGCTACACTGAAGCTTTCTTT.

This clonotype was observed a handful of times. The V gene is TRBV7-8, the J gene TRBJ2-1; weak D call: TRBD2 (6 bases). The V gene lost 5 bases and the J gene lost 6 bases, with 32 bases spanning the gap. Germline lookup yields CDR1 SGHVS and CDR2 FQNEAQ. CDR3 length equals 20 residues. The CDR3 reads CASSHIIFSFSGRAGNEQFF. The CDR3 bases are TGTGCCAGCAGCCACATTATCTTTTCGTTTAGCGGACGAGCTGGCAATGAGCAGTTCTTC.

With respect to this clonotype: It may be a read error: a sequence one base away is much more abundant. CDR3 bases: TGTGCCAGCAGCTTTGAACGTGCGAACACCGGGGAGCCGTTTTTT. It specifies CASSFERANTGEPFF. J is TRBJ2-2 and V is TRBV7-9; the D gene is possibly TRBD2 (5 bases). CDR1 and CDR2 from the germline V gene are SEHNR and FQNEAQ (reference sequence). The CDR3 has 15 residues.

This clonotype has more than one count but fewer than ten. The gene calls are TRBV28 and TRBJ2-4; no firm D call. The germline V and J ends were trimmed by 2 bases and 6 bases, with 14 bases remaining between them. Per the germline V gene, CDR1 is MDHEN and CDR2 is SYDVKM. The CDR3 loop spans 15 amino acids. CDR3 loop: CASSLVLLPGNIQYF. The CDR3 DNA reads as TGTGCCAGCAGTTTAGTCCTTCTGCCCGGAAACATTCAGTACTTC. The complete variable domain, with remaining parts taken from reference TRBV28 and TRBJ2-4, reads DVKVTQSSRYLVKRTGEKVFLECVQDMDHENMFWYRQDPGLGLRLIYFSYDVKMKEKGDIPEGYSVSREKKERFSLILESASTNQTSMYLCASSLVLLPGNIQYFGAGTRLSVL.

This sequence joins TRBV29-1 and TRBJ2-7; D is possibly TRBD2 (6 bases). The V end lost 1 base, the J end lost 3 bases, and 16 bases lay between the germline ends. The germline CDR1 and CDR2 sequences are SQVTM and ANQGSEA. The CDR3 totals 15 residues. CDR3 amino acids: CSVEAVDGGFYEQYF. As DNA, the CDR3 is TGCAGCGTTGAAGCCGTTGACGGGGGATTCTACGAGCAGTACTTC.

Concerning this clonotype: The missing conserved phenylalanine or tryptophan at the end of this CDR3 makes a read error likely. The chain couples TRBV29-1 to TRBJ2-1; 14 nucleotides match TRBD2. CDR1 and CDR2 from the germline V gene are SQVTM and ANQGSEA. The CDR3 extends over 17 amino acids. CDR3 residues: CSVDGTSGSGSYDEQFI. In DNA form, the CDR3 reads TGCAGCGTTGACGGGACTAGCGGGAGCGGTTCCTACGATGAGCAGTTCATC.